Detailed here is one TCR beta chain. RNA transcripts were the template for amplifying TCR beta CDR3 regions. HTBI primers were used for first-round RT-PCR of the TCR CDR3. MiXCR was run by TCRdb on the multiplex PCR reads, yielding one entry per CDR3 protein. The repertoire holds 300,000 to 350,000 distinct CDR3 sequences, with 11% to 15% as singletons. This record comes from a study of T cells in Graves' hyperthyroidism and ophthalmopathy. Out of approximately 9.9 ml of fresh peripheral blood came the PBMCs. The V and J ends lost 2 bases and 9 bases, in that order; junction bases with no gene match: 11. In germline, CDR1 is GTSNPN, CDR2 SVGIG (reference sequence). This CDR3 contains 14 residues.

The TCR comes from a woman in her 30s with Graves' hyperthyroidism. Sequences were obtained from blood. J is TRBJ1-1 and V is TRBV30; 8 bases are shared with TRBD1. The CDR3 spells CAWSPRQGMMKAFF. DNA for the CDR3: TGTGCCTGGAGTCCGCGACAGGGGATGATGAAAGCTTTCTTT.